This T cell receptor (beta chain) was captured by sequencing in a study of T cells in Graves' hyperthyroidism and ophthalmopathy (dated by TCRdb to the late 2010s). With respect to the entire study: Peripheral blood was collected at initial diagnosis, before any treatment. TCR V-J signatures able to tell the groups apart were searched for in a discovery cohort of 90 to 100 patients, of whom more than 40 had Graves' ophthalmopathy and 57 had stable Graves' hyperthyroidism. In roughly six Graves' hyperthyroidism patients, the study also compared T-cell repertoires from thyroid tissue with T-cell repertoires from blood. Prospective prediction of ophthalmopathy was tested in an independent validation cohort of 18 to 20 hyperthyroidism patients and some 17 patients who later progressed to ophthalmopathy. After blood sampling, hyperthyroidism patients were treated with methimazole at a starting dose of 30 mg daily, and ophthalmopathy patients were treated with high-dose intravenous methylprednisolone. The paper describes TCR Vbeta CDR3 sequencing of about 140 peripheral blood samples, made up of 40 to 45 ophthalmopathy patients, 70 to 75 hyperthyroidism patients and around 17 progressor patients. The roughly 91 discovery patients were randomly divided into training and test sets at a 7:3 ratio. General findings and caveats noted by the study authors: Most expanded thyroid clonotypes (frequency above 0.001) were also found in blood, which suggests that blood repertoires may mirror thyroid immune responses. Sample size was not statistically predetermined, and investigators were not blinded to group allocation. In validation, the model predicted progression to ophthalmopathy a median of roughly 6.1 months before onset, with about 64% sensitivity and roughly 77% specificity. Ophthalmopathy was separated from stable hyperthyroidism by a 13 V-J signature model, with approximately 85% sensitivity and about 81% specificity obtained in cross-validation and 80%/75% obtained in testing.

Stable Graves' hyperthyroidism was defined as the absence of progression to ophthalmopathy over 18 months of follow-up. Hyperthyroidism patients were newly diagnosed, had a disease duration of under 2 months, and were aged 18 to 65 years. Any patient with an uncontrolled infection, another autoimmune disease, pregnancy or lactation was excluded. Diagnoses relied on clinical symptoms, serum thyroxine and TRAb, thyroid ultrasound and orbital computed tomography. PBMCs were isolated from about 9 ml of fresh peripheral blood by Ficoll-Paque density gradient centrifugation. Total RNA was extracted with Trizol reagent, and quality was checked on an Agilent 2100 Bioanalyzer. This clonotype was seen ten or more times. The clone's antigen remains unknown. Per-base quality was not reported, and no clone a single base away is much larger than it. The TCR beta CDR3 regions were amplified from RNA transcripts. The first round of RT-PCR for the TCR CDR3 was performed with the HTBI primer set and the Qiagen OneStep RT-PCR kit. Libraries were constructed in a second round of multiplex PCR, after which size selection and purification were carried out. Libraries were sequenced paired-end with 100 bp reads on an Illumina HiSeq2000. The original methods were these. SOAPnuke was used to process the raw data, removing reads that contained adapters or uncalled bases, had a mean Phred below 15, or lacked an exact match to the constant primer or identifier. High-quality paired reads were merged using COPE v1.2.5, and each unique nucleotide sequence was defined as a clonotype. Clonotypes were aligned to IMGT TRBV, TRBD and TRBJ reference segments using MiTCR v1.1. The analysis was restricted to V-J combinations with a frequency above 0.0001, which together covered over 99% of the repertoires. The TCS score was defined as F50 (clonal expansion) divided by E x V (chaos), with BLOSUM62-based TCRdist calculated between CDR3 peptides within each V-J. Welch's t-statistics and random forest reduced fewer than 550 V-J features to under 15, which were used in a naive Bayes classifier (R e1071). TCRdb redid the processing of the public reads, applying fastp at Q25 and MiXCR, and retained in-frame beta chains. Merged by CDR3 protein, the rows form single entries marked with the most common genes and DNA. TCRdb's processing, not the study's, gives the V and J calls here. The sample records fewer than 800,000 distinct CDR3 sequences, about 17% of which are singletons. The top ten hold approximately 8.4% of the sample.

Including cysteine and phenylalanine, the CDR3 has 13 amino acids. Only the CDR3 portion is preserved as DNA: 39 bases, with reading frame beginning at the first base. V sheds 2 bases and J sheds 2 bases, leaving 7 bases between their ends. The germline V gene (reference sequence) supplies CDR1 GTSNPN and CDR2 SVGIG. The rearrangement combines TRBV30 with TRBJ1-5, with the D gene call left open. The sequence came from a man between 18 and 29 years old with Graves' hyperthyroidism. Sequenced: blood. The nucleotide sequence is TGTGCCTGGAGTTTGGGAGGCAATCAGCCCCAGCATTTT. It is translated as CAWSLGGNQPQHF.